The rows below give T cell receptor beta chains drawn from one sample of a study of beta chain features in type 1 diabetes. TCRdb's copy holds only in-frame clones and misses some; the assay was immunoSEQ multiplex PCR. Of some 410,000 clones detected, 14% appear once; the ten largest clones hold roughly 0.04%. Input material: naive CD4+ T cells from blood. The receptor source for this set is a man between 25 and 39 years old in good health. CDR3s include the opening cysteine and the closing phenylalanine or tryptophan. Each record gives: V gene, clone size, D gene, J gene, CDR3 protein, CDR3 DNA. D genes are given only for firm matches. Clone sizes are given selectively: once, few, many, or a class where the clone is expanded.

TRBV20-1,NA,NA,TRBJ1-2,CLTMPEGGYTF,TGCTTAACCATGCCTGAGGGAGGCTACACCTTC
TRBV18,NA,NA,TRBJ2-5,CASSPEVKGKTQYF,TGTGCCAGCTCACCCGAGGTCAAGGGAAAGACCCAGTACTTC
TRBV13,NA,NA,TRBJ1-2,CASSSRTVNYGYTF,TGTGCCAGCAGCTCTAGGACCGTGAACTATGGCTACACCTTC
TRBV5-1,NA,NA,TRBJ2-4,CASSSEGSSKNIQYF,TGCGCCAGCAGCTCGGAAGGGAGTTCCAAAAACATTCAGTACTTC
TRBV12-5,few,NA,TRBJ2-5,CASSLDSQETQYF,TGTGCTAGTAGCTTGGACAGCCAAGAGACCCAGTACTTC
TRBV11-2,NA,NA,TRBJ2-5,CASSRRDGQETQYF,TGTGCCAGCAGCCGCCGGGACGGGCAAGAGACCCAGTACTTC
TRBV5-6,few,NA,TRBJ2-6,CASSPTSSGANVLTF,TGTGCCAGCAGCCCCACGAGCTCTGGGGCCAACGTCCTGACTTTC
TRBV7-2,NA,NA,TRBJ2-5,CASSREGGQETQYF,TGTGCCAGCAGCCGCGAGGGCGGACAAGAGACCCAGTACTTC
TRBV9,few,NA,TRBJ2-1,CASSVDGDNEQFF,TGTGCCAGCAGCGTAGACGGCGACAATGAGCAGTTCTTC
TRBV18,NA,NA,TRBJ2-4,CASSPPSKNIQYF,TGTGCCAGCTCTCCCCCTAGCAAAAACATTCAGTACTTC
TRBV7-9,NA,TRBD1,TRBJ2-1,CETGGNLGNEQFF,TGTGAGACAGGGGGCAATTTGGGCAATGAGCAGTTCTTC
TRBV10-2,few,NA,TRBJ2-2,CASGEPGRHTGELFF,TGCGCCAGCGGGGAACCGGGACGCCATACCGGGGAGCTGTTTTTT
TRBV25-1,few,TRBD1,TRBJ2-1,CASSDKRDRGVRNNEQFF,TGTGCCAGCAGTGACAAGCGGGACAGGGGAGTAAGGAACAATGAGCAGTTCTTC
TRBV14,few,NA,TRBJ2-1,CASSIKLGGEQFF,TGTGCCAGCAGCATAAAGTTAGGGGGTGAGCAGTTCTTC
TRBV27,NA,TRBD1,TRBJ1-5,CASRRDRSAQPQHF,TGTGCCAGCAGACGGGACAGGTCGGCTCAGCCCCAGCATTTT
TRBV10-3,NA,NA,TRBJ2-7,CAIRDRSYEQYF,TGTGCCATCAGGGACAGATCCTACGAGCAGTACTTC
TRBV30,few,NA,TRBJ1-2,CACEGDRPNGYTF,TGTGCCTGCGAGGGGGACCGTCCCAATGGCTACACCTTC
TRBV30,NA,NA,TRBJ1-1,CAWSGARTEAFF,TGTGCCTGGAGCGGAGCACGGACTGAAGCTTTCTTT
TRBV11-2,NA,NA,TRBJ1-1,CASSLETENTEAFF,TGTGCCAGCAGCTTGGAGACAGAGAACACTGAAGCTTTCTTT
TRBV6-1,NA,NA,TRBJ1-5,CASEGLGQPQHF,TGTGCCAGCGAGGGTTTGGGTCAGCCCCAGCATTTT
TRBV7-3,few,NA,TRBJ1-2,CASSLGDGGLNYGYTF,TGTGCCAGCAGCTTAGGTGACGGAGGGCTTAACTATGGCTACACCTTC
TRBV21-1,NA,NA,TRBJ2-5,CASSPTLETQYF,TGTGCCAGCAGCCCCACTCTGGAGACCCAGTACTTC
TRBV29-1,NA,TRBD1,TRBJ1-1,CSARTGTNTEAFF,TGCAGCGCCCGGACAGGCACCAACACTGAAGCTTTCTTT
TRBV7-2,few,TRBD2,TRBJ2-3,CASSLTSGGPDTQYF,TGTGCCAGCAGCTTAACTAGCGGGGGTCCAGATACGCAGTATTTT
TRBV10-3,many,NA,TRBJ2-1,CAISGYNEQFF,TGTGCCATCAGTGGTTACAATGAGCAGTTCTTC
TRBV18,NA,NA,TRBJ2-2,CASSPLEFTGELFF,TGTGCCAGCTCACCACTTGAGTTCACCGGGGAGCTGTTTTTT
TRBV18,few,TRBD2,TRBJ2-1,CASSPRSSGTYNEQFF,TGTGCCAGCTCACCACGGTCTAGCGGGACCTACAATGAGCAGTTCTTC
TRBV5-8,NA,TRBD2,TRBJ2-3,CASRAGTSEVVDTQYF,TGTGCCAGCAGAGCCGGGACTAGCGAGGTCGTAGATACGCAGTATTTT
TRBV6-6,NA,TRBD2,TRBJ2-3,CASIPGLEADTQYF,TGTGCCAGCATTCCCGGACTAGAAGCAGATACGCAGTATTTT